This TCR beta chain was documented in a study of molecular identifiers for immune sequencing clone quantification. Regarding the study as a whole: In naive cells, under 1% of molecules belonged to clones above 20 RNA copies, against over 97% in effector cells. Spiked Jurkat TCR RNA from one cell was reportedly detectable among around 960,000 naive cells.

Remarks on this clonotype: The antigen remains undetermined.

Listed TCR primers and previously described methods were used for bulk TCR libraries. TCRdb redid the calling of the PCR reads with MiXCR, one entry per CDR3 protein. Of roughly 100,000 distinct CDR3 sequences in the sample, about 35% were seen once. The germline gives CDR1 MGHRA, CDR2 YSYEKL. The CDR3 covers 15 residues. V gave up 2 bases and J gave up 0 bases, with 8 bases separating them. The sorting of naive CD8 T cells used the CD8+CD4-CCR7+CD45RA+ phenotype. This clonotype originated in a human donor in good health. Some libraries in this study had Jurkat cell RNA spiked in. This chain uses TRBV4-1 with TRBJ2-4; tentatively, D is TRBD1 (6 bases). The sample consisted of naive CD8+ T cells from blood, with Jurkat cell RNA spiked in. Subset defined: FACS-sorted CD8+CD4-CCR7+CD45RA+ naive T cells. The CDR3: CASSQLTGAKNIQYF. The CDR3 DNA is TGCGCCAGCAGCCAATTGACAGGAGCCAAAAACATTCAGTACTTC.